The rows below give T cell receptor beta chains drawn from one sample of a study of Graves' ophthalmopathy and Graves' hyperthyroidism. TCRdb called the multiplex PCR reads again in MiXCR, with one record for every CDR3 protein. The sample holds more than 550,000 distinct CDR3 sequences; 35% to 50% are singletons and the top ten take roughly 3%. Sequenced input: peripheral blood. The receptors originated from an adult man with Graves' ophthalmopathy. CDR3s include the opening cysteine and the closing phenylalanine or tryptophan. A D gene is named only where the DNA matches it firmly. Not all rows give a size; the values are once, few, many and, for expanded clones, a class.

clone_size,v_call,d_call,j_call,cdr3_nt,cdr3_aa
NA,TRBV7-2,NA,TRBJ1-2,TGTGCCAGCAGCTTAGCCGCGGGGACCGCCTCCTATGGCTACACCTTC,CASSLAAGTASYGYTF
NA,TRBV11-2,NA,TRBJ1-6,TGTGCCAGCAGCTTAGATAACAGGCCCTTCGTTTATTCACCCCTCCACTTT,CASSLDNRPFVYSPLHF
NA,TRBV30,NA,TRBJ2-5,TGTGCCTGGAGCGACCTGACGGCAGAGACCCAGTACTTC,CAWSDLTAETQYF
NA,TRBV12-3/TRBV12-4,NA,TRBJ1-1,TGTGCTAGTGTTAGGGGCCCCTACACTGAAGCTTTCTTT,CASVRGPYTEAFF
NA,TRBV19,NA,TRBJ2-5,TGTGCCAGTAGTATAGTTACGGATCAGCCCCAGTACTTC,CASSIVTDQPQYF
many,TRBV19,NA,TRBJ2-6,TGTGCCAGTAGTCAAACAGTTGGCTCTGGGGCCAACGTCCTGACTTTC,CASSQTVGSGANVLTF
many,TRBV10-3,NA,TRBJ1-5,TGTGCCATCGCGGGGGGCGAGGGGAATCAGCCCCAGCATTTT,CAIAGGEGNQPQHF
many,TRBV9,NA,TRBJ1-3,TGTGCCAGCAGCGTAGATTGGGGTTCTGGAAACACCATATATTTT,CASSVDWGSGNTIYF
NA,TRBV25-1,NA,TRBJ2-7,TGTGCCAGCAGCCAAGCAGATACCGAGCAGTACTTC,CASSQADTEQYF
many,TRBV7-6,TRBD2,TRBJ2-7,TGTGCCAGCAGCTTAGGCCCTAGCGGGACCTACGAGCAGTACTTC,CASSLGPSGTYEQYF
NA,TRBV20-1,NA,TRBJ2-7,TGCAGTGCTAGAGGACTAGGATTTTTCGAGGCCTACGAGCAGTACTTC,CSARGLGFFEAYEQYF
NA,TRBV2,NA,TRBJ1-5,TGTGCCAGCAGTGACCCGGGACAGCCCCAGCATTTT,CASSDPGQPQHF
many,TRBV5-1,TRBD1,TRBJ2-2,TGCGCCAGCAGCTGGCTCTCCGGGACAGACGACACCGGGGAGCTGTTTTTT,CASSWLSGTDDTGELFF
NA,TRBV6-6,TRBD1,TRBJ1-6,TGTGCCAGCAGTTACTCTTCAGGGGGCGATAATTCACCCCTCCACTTT,CASSYSSGGDNSPLHF
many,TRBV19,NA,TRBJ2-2,TGTGCCAGTAGTCGTAGCGACACCGGGGAGCTGTTTTTT,CASSRSDTGELFF
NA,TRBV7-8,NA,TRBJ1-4,TGTGCCAGCAGCTTAAGCGGGGCGTCTAATGAAAAACTGTTTTTT,CASSLSGASNEKLFF
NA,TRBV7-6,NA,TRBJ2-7,TGTGCCAGCAGCCAAGACGGGGGAGTCTCTTTTGAGCAGTACTTC,CASSQDGGVSFEQYF
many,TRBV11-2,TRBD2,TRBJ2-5,TGTGCCAGCAGCTTCACTAGCGAAGAGACCCAGTACTTC,CASSFTSEETQYF
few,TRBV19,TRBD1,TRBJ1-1,TGTGCCAGTAGTGTGGGACAGGTTTTTACTGAAGCTTTCTTT,CASSVGQVFTEAFF
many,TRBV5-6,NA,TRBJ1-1,TGTGCCAGCAGCTTAATACGGCAGGGCCACATGAACACTGAAGCTTTCTTT,CASSLIRQGHMNTEAFF
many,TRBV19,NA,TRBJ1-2,TGTGCCAGTAGTATCTCTGGAACAGGTCACTATGGCTACACCTTC,CASSISGTGHYGYTF
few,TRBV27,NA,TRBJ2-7,TGTGCCAGCAGTTTGATCGGGGGCGCTCAGTACTTC,CASSLIGGAQYF
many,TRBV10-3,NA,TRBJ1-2,TGTGCCATCAGTGAGTCGAGGATGTATGGCTACACCTTC,CAISESRMYGYTF
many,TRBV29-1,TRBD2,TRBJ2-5,TGCAGCCTAGCGGATGGGGTCCAAGAGACCCAGTACTTC,CSLADGVQETQYF
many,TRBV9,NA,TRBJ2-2,TGTGCCAGCAGTGACGGTGGGCGGTACACCGGGGAGCTGTTTTTT,CASSDGGRYTGELFF
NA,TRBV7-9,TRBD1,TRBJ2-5,TGTGCCAGCAGTCGGACAGGGGATCAGCCCCAGTACTTC,CASSRTGDQPQYF
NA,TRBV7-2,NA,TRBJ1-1,TGTGCCCCCCGGGGAGACACTGAAGCTTTCTTT,CAPRGDTEAFF
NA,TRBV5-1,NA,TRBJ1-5,TGCGCCAGCAGCTTGGAAATGTACCAAGAGACCCAGCATTTT,CASSLEMYQETQHF
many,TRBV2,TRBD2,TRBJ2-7,TGTGCCAGCAGTGCGGCGACTAGCTCCCCCCTCGAGCAGTACTTC,CASSAATSSPLEQYF
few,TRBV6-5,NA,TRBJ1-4,TGTGCCAGCAGTTACTCAAGGGGGGCTGGTGAAAAACTGTTTTTT,CASSYSRGAGEKLFF
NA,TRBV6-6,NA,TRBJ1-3,TGTGCCAGCAGTGAAGAGGCTAACGACTCTGGAAACACCATATATTTT,CASSEEANDSGNTIYF
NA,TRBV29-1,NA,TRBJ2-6,TGCAGCGTTAGCCTGAGGGCCAACGTCCTGACTTTC,CSVSLRANVLTF
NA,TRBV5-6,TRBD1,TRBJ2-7,TGTGCCAGCAGCTCACCGGGACAGGGGGCCGACGAGCAGTACTTC,CASSSPGQGADEQYF
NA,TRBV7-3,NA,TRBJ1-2,TGTGCCAGCAGCTTACGGAACAGCTCACAGAAAAAAAACTATGGCTACACCTTC,CASSLRNSSQKKNYGYTF
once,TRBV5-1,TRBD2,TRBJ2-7,TGTGCCAGCACCTCTCCGGGACTAGCGGGAGCAGGGTCTAGGGTCTACGAGCAGTACTTC,CASTSPGLAGAGSRVYEQYF
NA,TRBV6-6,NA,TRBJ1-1,TGTGCCAGCAGCCGGAAAGAGAACACTGAAGCTTTCTTT,CASSRKENTEAFF
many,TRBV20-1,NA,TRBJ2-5,TGCAGTGCTAGCAACCGGGGGGCTAAAGATACCCAGTACTTC,CSASNRGAKDTQYF
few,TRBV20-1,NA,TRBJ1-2,TGCAGTGTGAACTATGGCTACACCTTC,CSVNYGYTF
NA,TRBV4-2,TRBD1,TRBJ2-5,TGTGCCAGCAGCCCCGGACCGACAGGGGGGTTGGGTGAGACCCAGTACTTC,CASSPGPTGGLGETQYF
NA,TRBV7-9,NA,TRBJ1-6,TGTGCCAGCAGCTTCCTACCGGGGGGATTTGATTCACCCCTCCACTTT,CASSFLPGGFDSPLHF
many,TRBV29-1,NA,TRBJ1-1,TGCAGCGTTGAAGCAACGGACACTGAAGCTTTCTTT,CSVEATDTEAFF
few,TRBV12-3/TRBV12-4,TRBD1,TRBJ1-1,TGTGCCAGCAGTCGTGGACAGGGGCTGAACACTGAAGCTTTCTTT,CASSRGQGLNTEAFF
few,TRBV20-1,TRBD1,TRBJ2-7,TGCAGTGCTCAGGACAGGGAGAGCTACGAGCAGTACTTC,CSAQDRESYEQYF
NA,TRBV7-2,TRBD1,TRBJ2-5,TGTGCCAGCAGCAAAGACAGGGGGCGCATTCAGCCCCAGTACTTC,CASSKDRGRIQPQYF
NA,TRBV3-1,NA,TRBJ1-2,TGTGCCAGCAGCACGACGGGCTATGGCTACACCTTC,CASSTTGYGYTF
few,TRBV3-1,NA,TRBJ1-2,TGTGCCAGCAGCCAAAGTCAGGTATATGGCTACACCTTC,CASSQSQVYGYTF
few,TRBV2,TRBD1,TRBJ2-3,TGTGCCAGCAGTGAGCAGGGACAGGGGGTTGCAGATACGCAGTATTTT,CASSEQGQGVADTQYF
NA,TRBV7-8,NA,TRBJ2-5,TGTGCCAGCAGCTTAATGCCAGGGAGTTGGGAGACCCAGTACTTC,CASSLMPGSWETQYF
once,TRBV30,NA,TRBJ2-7,TGTGCCTCCACCGGGACTTCCCCCTACGAGCAGTACTTC,CASTGTSPYEQYF
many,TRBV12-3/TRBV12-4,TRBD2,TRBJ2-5,TGTGCCAGCAGTCTGACTAGCGGCTGGCAGACCCAGTACTTC,CASSLTSGWQTQYF